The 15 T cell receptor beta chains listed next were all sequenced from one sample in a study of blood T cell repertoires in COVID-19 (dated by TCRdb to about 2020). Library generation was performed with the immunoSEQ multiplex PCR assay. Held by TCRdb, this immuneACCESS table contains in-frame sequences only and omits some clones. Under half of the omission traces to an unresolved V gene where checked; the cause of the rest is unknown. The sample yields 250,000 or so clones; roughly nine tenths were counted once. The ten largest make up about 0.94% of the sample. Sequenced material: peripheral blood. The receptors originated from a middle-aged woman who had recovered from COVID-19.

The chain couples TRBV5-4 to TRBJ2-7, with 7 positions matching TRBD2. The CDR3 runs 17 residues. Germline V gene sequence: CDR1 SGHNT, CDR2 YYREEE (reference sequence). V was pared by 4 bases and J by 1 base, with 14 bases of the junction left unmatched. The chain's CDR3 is CASSPGGWELKSYEQYF. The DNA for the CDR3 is TGTGCCAGCAGCCCCGGGGGGTGGGAGCTTAAGTCCTACGAGCAGTACTTC.

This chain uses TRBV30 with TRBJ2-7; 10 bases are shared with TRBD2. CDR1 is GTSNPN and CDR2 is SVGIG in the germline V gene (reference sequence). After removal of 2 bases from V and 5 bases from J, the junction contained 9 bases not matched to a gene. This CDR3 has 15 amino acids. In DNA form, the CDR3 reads TGTGCCTGGAGTATAGCGGGAGGTGGACTAAACGAGCAGTACTTC. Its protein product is CAWSIAGGGLNEQYF.

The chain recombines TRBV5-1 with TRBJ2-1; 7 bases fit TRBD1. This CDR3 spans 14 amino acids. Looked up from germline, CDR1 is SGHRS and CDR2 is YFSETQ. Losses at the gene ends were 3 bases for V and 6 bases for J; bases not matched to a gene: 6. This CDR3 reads CASSSMGQSNEQFF. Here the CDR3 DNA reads TGCGCCAGCAGCTCGATGGGACAGAGCAATGAGCAGTTCTTC.

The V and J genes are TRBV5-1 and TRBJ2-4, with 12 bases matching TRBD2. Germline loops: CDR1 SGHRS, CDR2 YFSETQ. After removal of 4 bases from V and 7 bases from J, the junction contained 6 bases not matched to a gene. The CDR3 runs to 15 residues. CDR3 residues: CASSSGTSGWNIQYF. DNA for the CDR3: TGCGCCAGCAGCAGCGGGACTAGCGGGTGGAACATTCAGTACTTC.

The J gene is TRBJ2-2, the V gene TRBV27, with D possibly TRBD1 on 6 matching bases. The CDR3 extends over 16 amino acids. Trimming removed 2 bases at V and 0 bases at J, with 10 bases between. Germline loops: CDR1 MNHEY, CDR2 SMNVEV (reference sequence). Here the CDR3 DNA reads TGTGCCAGCAGTTTACCTGGGACAACGAACACCGGGGAGCTGTTTTTT. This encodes CASSLPGTTNTGELFF.

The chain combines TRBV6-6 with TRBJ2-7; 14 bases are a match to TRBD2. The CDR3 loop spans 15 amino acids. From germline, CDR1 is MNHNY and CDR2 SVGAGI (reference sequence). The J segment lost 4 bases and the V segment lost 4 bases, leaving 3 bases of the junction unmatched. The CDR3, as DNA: TGTGCCAGCAGTTCGGGACTAGCGGGAGCTTACGAGCAGTACTTC. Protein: CASSSGLAGAYEQYF.

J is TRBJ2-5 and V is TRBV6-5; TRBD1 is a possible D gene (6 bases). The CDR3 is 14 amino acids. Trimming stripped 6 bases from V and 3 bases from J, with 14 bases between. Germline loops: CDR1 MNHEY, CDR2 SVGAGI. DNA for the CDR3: TGTGCCAGCAGCCTGCTGGGGACAAAAGAGACCCAGTACTTC. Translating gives CASSLLGTKETQYF.

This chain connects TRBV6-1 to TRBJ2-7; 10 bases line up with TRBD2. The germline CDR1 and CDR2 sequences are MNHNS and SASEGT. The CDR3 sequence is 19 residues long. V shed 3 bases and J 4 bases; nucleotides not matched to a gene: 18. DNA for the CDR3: TGTGCCAGCAGTGAGAAGAGCGGGAGGGCCCAAAGTAGATGGTACGAGCAGTACTTC. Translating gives CASSEKSGRAQSRWYEQYF.

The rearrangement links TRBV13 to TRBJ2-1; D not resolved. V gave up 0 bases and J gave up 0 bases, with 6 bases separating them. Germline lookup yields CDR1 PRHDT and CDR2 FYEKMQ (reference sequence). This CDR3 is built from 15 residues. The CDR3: CASSLGRSSYNEQFF. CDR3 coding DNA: TGTGCCAGCAGCTTAGGGCGGAGCTCCTACAATGAGCAGTTCTTC.

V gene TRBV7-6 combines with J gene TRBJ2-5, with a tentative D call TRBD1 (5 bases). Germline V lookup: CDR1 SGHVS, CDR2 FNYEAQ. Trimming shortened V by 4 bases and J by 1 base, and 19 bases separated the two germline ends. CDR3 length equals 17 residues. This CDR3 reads CASSYQRVLRGQETQYF. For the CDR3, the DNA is TGTGCCAGCAGCTACCAAAGGGTCCTAAGGGGCCAAGAGACCCAGTACTTC.

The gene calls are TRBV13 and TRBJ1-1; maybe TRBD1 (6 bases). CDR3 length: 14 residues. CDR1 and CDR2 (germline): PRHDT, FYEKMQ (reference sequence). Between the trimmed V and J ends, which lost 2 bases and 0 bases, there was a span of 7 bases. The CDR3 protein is CASSLTGMNTEAFF. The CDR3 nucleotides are TGTGCCAGCAGCTTAACAGGGATGAACACTGAAGCTTTCTTT.

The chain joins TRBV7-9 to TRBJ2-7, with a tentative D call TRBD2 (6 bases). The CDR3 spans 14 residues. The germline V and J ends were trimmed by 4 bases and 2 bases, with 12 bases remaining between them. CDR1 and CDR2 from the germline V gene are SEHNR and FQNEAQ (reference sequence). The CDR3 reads CASSSGTPAYEQYF. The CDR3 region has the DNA TGTGCCAGCAGCTCCGGGACTCCTGCCTACGAGCAGTACTTC.

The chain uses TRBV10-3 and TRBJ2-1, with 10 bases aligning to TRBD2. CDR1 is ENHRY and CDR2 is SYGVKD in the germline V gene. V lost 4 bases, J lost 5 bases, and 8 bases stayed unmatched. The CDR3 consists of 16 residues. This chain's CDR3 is CAISGSGTSVNNEQFF. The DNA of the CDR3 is TGTGCCATCAGTGGGTCCGGGACTAGCGTGAACAATGAGCAGTTCTTC.

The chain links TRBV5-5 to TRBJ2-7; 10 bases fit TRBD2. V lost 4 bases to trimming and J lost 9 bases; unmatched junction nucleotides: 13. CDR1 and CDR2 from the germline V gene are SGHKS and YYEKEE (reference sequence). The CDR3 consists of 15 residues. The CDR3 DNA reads TGTGCCAGCAGCCCGGCACTAGCGGGGCGAGGGGTGCAGTACTTC. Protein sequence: CASSPALAGRGVQYF.

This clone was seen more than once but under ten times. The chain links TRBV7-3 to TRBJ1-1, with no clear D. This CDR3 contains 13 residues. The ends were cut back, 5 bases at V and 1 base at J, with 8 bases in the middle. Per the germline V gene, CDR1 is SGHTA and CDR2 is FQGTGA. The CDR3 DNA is TGTGCCAGCAGCATAGGAGGGAACACTGAAGCTTTCTTT. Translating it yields CASSIGGNTEAFF.